These T cell receptor beta chains were read from a single sample in a study of T-cell reconstitution after alpha-beta-depleted transplantation in children. TCRdb re-analysed the PCR reads in MiXCR, keeping a single row per CDR3 protein. The table has approximately 200,000 distinct CDR3 sequences, roughly 6% seen once; the top ten hold about 4.4%. This specimen consisted of PBMCs, obtained before TCRalphabeta/CD19-depleted stem cell transplant. These TCRs come from a girl less than two years old with combined immunodeficiency, due to receive a stem cell transplant. Both conserved end residues are part of each CDR3. D genes are given only for firm matches. Clone size is not always given. Where it is, it says once, few, many or a class for expanded clones.

clone_size: NA; j_call: TRBJ2-1; v_call: TRBV2; d_call: NA; cdr3_nt: TGTGCCAGCAGCCCCCGGGACGGAAGGTACAATGAGCAGTTCTTC; cdr3_aa: CASSPRDGRYNEQFF
clone_size: NA; j_call: TRBJ2-7; v_call: TRBV6-5; d_call: NA; cdr3_nt: TGTGCCAGCAGTTACGGGCGGGGGCCGGGGGAGCAGTACTTC; cdr3_aa: CASSYGRGPGEQYF
clone_size: many; j_call: TRBJ2-5; v_call: TRBV11-2; d_call: NA; cdr3_nt: TGTGCCAGCAGCTGGACCCCTCGGGAGACCCAGTACTTC; cdr3_aa: CASSWTPRETQYF
clone_size: many; j_call: TRBJ2-1; v_call: TRBV6-6; d_call: NA; cdr3_nt: TGTGCCAGCAGTTACGCCGCTAATGAGCAGTTCTTC; cdr3_aa: CASSYAANEQFF
clone_size: few; j_call: TRBJ1-5; v_call: TRBV6-2/TRBV6-3; d_call: NA; cdr3_nt: TGTGCCAGCAGCTATAATAACCTTCAGCGTCAGCCCCAGCATTTT; cdr3_aa: CASSYNNLQRQPQHF
clone_size: many; j_call: TRBJ1-1; v_call: TRBV20-1; d_call: TRBD1; cdr3_nt: TGCAGTGCTAGGGGGGACAGGGAAGCTTTCTTT; cdr3_aa: CSARGDREAFF
clone_size: many; j_call: TRBJ1-4; v_call: TRBV20-1; d_call: NA; cdr3_nt: TGCAGTGCTCCAGCAGGAGTATATGAAAAACTGTTTTTT; cdr3_aa: CSAPAGVYEKLFF
clone_size: many; j_call: TRBJ2-3; v_call: TRBV9; d_call: NA; cdr3_nt: TGTGCCAGCAGCGTAGACGGGGGCCCGCCAGATACGCAGTATTTT; cdr3_aa: CASSVDGGPPDTQYF
clone_size: many; j_call: TRBJ2-3; v_call: TRBV29-1; d_call: NA; cdr3_nt: TGCAGCGCCGATCAGGGGCGGGGGAACACAGATACGCAGTATTTT; cdr3_aa: CSADQGRGNTDTQYF
clone_size: many; j_call: TRBJ2-2; v_call: TRBV12-3/TRBV12-4; d_call: NA; cdr3_nt: TGTGCCAGCAGTGAGAACACCGGGGAGCTGTTTTTT; cdr3_aa: CASSENTGELFF
clone_size: NA; j_call: TRBJ2-5; v_call: TRBV4-3; d_call: TRBD2; cdr3_nt: TGCGCCAGCAGCCAAGAGGTAGCGGGGGGGCTTAGGGGGCAAGAGACCCAGTACTTC; cdr3_aa: CASSQEVAGGLRGQETQYF
clone_size: many; j_call: TRBJ2-2; v_call: TRBV20-1; d_call: TRBD2; cdr3_nt: TGCAGTGCTAGGCCCACCGTAGCGGGCGGCACCGGGGAGCTGTTTTTT; cdr3_aa: CSARPTVAGGTGELFF
clone_size: few; j_call: TRBJ1-5; v_call: TRBV20-1; d_call: NA; cdr3_nt: TGCAGTGCTAGAGATGGAAGAGGGAGGCAGCGCGATCAGCCCCAGCATTTT; cdr3_aa: CSARDGRGRQRDQPQHF
clone_size: many; j_call: TRBJ1-3; v_call: TRBV4-3; d_call: NA; cdr3_nt: TGCGCCAGCAGCCAAGCGCCGTCGGCGGGAAACACCATATATTTT; cdr3_aa: CASSQAPSAGNTIYF
clone_size: many; j_call: TRBJ2-1; v_call: TRBV28; d_call: TRBD2; cdr3_nt: TGTGCCAGCAGTCTGATAGCGGGAGCTCTCAATGAGCAGTTCTTC; cdr3_aa: CASSLIAGALNEQFF
clone_size: NA; j_call: TRBJ1-3; v_call: TRBV4-1; d_call: NA; cdr3_nt: TGCGCCAGCAGCCAGAGATGGGTTGGAAACACCATATATTTT; cdr3_aa: CASSQRWVGNTIYF
clone_size: NA; j_call: TRBJ2-3; v_call: TRBV20-1; d_call: NA; cdr3_nt: TGCTGTGCTAGAGATCTAAGTGGTAGGGGGAGTCAAGATACGCAGTATTTT; cdr3_aa: CCARDLSGRGSQDTQYF
clone_size: many; j_call: TRBJ1-1; v_call: TRBV12-5; d_call: NA; cdr3_nt: TGTGCTAGTGGCACAATATCTGGGGGCATGAACACTGAAGCTTTCTTT; cdr3_aa: CASGTISGGMNTEAFF
clone_size: many; j_call: TRBJ2-7; v_call: TRBV27; d_call: NA; cdr3_nt: TGTGCCAGCAGTTCGTTGGGGTCCGGAAACGAGCAGTACTTC; cdr3_aa: CASSSLGSGNEQYF
clone_size: few; j_call: TRBJ2-2; v_call: TRBV4-1; d_call: TRBD1; cdr3_nt: TGCGCCAGCAGCCAAGACCCGGGACAGGGTATTTACGGGGAGCTGTTTTTT; cdr3_aa: CASSQDPGQGIYGELFF
clone_size: NA; j_call: TRBJ2-7; v_call: TRBV7-2; d_call: NA; cdr3_nt: TGTGCCAGCAGCTTAAACCGCGCCGGGGACCTCTCCTACGAGCAGTACTTC; cdr3_aa: CASSLNRAGDLSYEQYF
clone_size: NA; j_call: TRBJ2-2; v_call: TRBV21-1; d_call: NA; cdr3_nt: TGTGCCAGCAGCTCAACCCGGGGGCTCGGCGGGGAGCTGTTTTTT; cdr3_aa: CASSSTRGLGGELFF
clone_size: many; j_call: TRBJ2-7; v_call: TRBV6-5; d_call: TRBD2; cdr3_nt: TGTGCCAGCACCCAACTAGCGGGACTTTCCTACGAGCAGTACTTC; cdr3_aa: CASTQLAGLSYEQYF
clone_size: NA; j_call: TRBJ1-1; v_call: TRBV20-1; d_call: TRBD1; cdr3_nt: TGCAGTGCCGAAACCGGGACAGGGTTTGTTAACACTGAAGCTTTCTTT; cdr3_aa: CSAETGTGFVNTEAFF
clone_size: many; j_call: TRBJ2-5; v_call: TRBV7-2; d_call: TRBD1; cdr3_nt: TGTGCCAGCAGCTGGACAGGGGGCCAGGAGACCCAGTACTTC; cdr3_aa: CASSWTGGQETQYF
clone_size: many; j_call: TRBJ2-3; v_call: TRBV15; d_call: NA; cdr3_nt: TGTGCCACCCGGGGTCCGATTAGCACAGATACGCAGTATTTT; cdr3_aa: CATRGPISTDTQYF
clone_size: many; j_call: TRBJ2-1; v_call: TRBV7-8; d_call: NA; cdr3_nt: TGTGCCAGCAGCTTAGTTTTGCGGGGTATGGGGAATGAGCAGTTCTTC; cdr3_aa: CASSLVLRGMGNEQFF
clone_size: many; j_call: TRBJ2-1; v_call: TRBV29-1; d_call: TRBD1; cdr3_nt: TGCAGCGGAGGACAGGGGAGAAATGAGCAGTTCTTC; cdr3_aa: CSGGQGRNEQFF
clone_size: many; j_call: TRBJ2-1; v_call: TRBV6-1; d_call: TRBD1; cdr3_nt: TGTGCCAGCAGGGCGACAGGGGCGGACAATGAGCAGTTCTTC; cdr3_aa: CASRATGADNEQFF
clone_size: NA; j_call: TRBJ2-1; v_call: TRBV24-1; d_call: NA; cdr3_nt: TGTGCCACCAGTGATCCGCAGAGTACCAATGAGCAGTTCTTC; cdr3_aa: CATSDPQSTNEQFF
clone_size: many; j_call: TRBJ2-3; v_call: TRBV20-1; d_call: TRBD1; cdr3_nt: TGCAGTGCTAGAGATCGGTGGGGACAGTACACAGATACGCAGTATTTT; cdr3_aa: CSARDRWGQYTDTQYF
clone_size: many; j_call: TRBJ2-5; v_call: TRBV12-3/TRBV12-4; d_call: NA; cdr3_nt: TGTGCCAGCAGTTTAGTGACACTCCAAGAGACCCAGTACTTC; cdr3_aa: CASSLVTLQETQYF
clone_size: many; j_call: TRBJ1-5; v_call: TRBV20-1; d_call: NA; cdr3_nt: TGCAGTGCTAGGGGCTGGCGGGGGGGAAGCAATCAGCCCCAGCATTTT; cdr3_aa: CSARGWRGGSNQPQHF
clone_size: many; j_call: TRBJ2-1; v_call: TRBV9; d_call: TRBD1; cdr3_nt: TGTGCCAGCAGCGTTGGACAGGGGGCCAATGAGCAGTTCTTC; cdr3_aa: CASSVGQGANEQFF
clone_size: many; j_call: TRBJ1-3; v_call: TRBV12-3/TRBV12-4; d_call: TRBD1; cdr3_nt: TGTGCCAGCAGTTCCCGACAGGGCCCGTACTCTGGAAACACCATATATTTT; cdr3_aa: CASSSRQGPYSGNTIYF
clone_size: many; j_call: TRBJ2-1; v_call: TRBV4-1; d_call: NA; cdr3_nt: TGCGCCAGCAGCCACGTCGACAGAGAGCAGTTCTTC; cdr3_aa: CASSHVDREQFF
clone_size: many; j_call: TRBJ2-1; v_call: TRBV5-6; d_call: TRBD2; cdr3_nt: TGTGCCAGCAGGGAGCGGGGGTACAATGAGCAGTTCTTC; cdr3_aa: CASRERGYNEQFF
clone_size: many; j_call: TRBJ1-6; v_call: TRBV4-3; d_call: NA; cdr3_nt: TGCGCCAGCAGCGGTGATAATCGGAATACCTATAATTCACCCCTCCACTTT; cdr3_aa: CASSGDNRNTYNSPLHF
clone_size: many; j_call: TRBJ2-2; v_call: TRBV20-1; d_call: NA; cdr3_nt: TGCAGTGCTAGAGAGAACACCGGGGAGCTGTTTTTT; cdr3_aa: CSARENTGELFF
clone_size: many; j_call: TRBJ2-3; v_call: TRBV12-3/TRBV12-4; d_call: NA; cdr3_nt: TGTGCCAGCAGAGAGACTATCCTGGACAGCGGAGATACGCAGTATTTT; cdr3_aa: CASRETILDSGDTQYF
clone_size: many; j_call: TRBJ2-1; v_call: TRBV28; d_call: NA; cdr3_nt: TGTGCCTTAAACCGAGTCGGTGAATACAATGAGCAGTTCTTC; cdr3_aa: CALNRVGEYNEQFF
clone_size: many; j_call: TRBJ2-3; v_call: TRBV29-1; d_call: NA; cdr3_nt: TGCAGCGGCCGTAAGACGGGGGACACAGATACGCAGTATTTT; cdr3_aa: CSGRKTGDTDTQYF
clone_size: many; j_call: TRBJ2-7; v_call: TRBV7-2; d_call: TRBD2; cdr3_nt: TGTGCCAGCAGCTTAGGCGGGAGTATTAACGAGCAGTACTTC; cdr3_aa: CASSLGGSINEQYF
clone_size: many; j_call: TRBJ1-3; v_call: TRBV4-2; d_call: NA; cdr3_nt: TGTGCCAGCAGCCCGGGCAACTCTGGAAACACCATATATTTT; cdr3_aa: CASSPGNSGNTIYF
clone_size: many; j_call: TRBJ2-4; v_call: TRBV29-1; d_call: NA; cdr3_nt: TGCAGCGTTGAACTTCAAAACATTCAGTACTTC; cdr3_aa: CSVELQNIQYF
clone_size: many; j_call: TRBJ2-7; v_call: TRBV12-3/TRBV12-4; d_call: NA; cdr3_nt: TGTGCCAGCACCTCATCAACCAGGCGGGGCTACGAGCAGTACTTC; cdr3_aa: CASTSSTRRGYEQYF
clone_size: many; j_call: TRBJ2-1; v_call: TRBV4-3; d_call: TRBD2; cdr3_nt: TGCGCCAGCAGCCAAGGACTAGCGGGGGGCAACAATGAGCAGTTCTTC; cdr3_aa: CASSQGLAGGNNEQFF
clone_size: many; j_call: TRBJ2-1; v_call: TRBV3-1; d_call: TRBD1; cdr3_nt: TGTGCCAGCAGCCTTGGACAGGGCTACAATGAGCAGTTCTTC; cdr3_aa: CASSLGQGYNEQFF
clone_size: many; j_call: TRBJ2-5; v_call: TRBV20-1; d_call: NA; cdr3_nt: TGCAGTGCTAGACACCAATACCAAGGGACCCAGTACTTC; cdr3_aa: CSARHQYQGTQYF
clone_size: many; j_call: TRBJ1-1; v_call: TRBV6-5; d_call: TRBD1; cdr3_nt: TGTGCCAGCAGTTACCCGGGGGACAGGGGGCGCCGAGCTTTCTTT; cdr3_aa: CASSYPGDRGRRAFF
clone_size: many; j_call: TRBJ1-4; v_call: TRBV12-3/TRBV12-4; d_call: TRBD1; cdr3_nt: TGTGCCAGCAGTTCCCGTCTGTTAGGGGGCGAAGAAAAACTGTTTTTT; cdr3_aa: CASSSRLLGGEEKLFF
clone_size: many; j_call: TRBJ1-5; v_call: TRBV4-1; d_call: NA; cdr3_nt: TGCGCCAGCAGCCGCGTCCCGGGGTCCGCTCAGCCCCAGCATTTT; cdr3_aa: CASSRVPGSAQPQHF
clone_size: many; j_call: TRBJ2-1; v_call: TRBV9; d_call: NA; cdr3_nt: TGTGCCAGCAGCGTTATCACGGGACTGCCCAGCAATGAGCAGTTCTTC; cdr3_aa: CASSVITGLPSNEQFF
clone_size: few; j_call: TRBJ2-2; v_call: TRBV27; d_call: NA; cdr3_nt: TGTGCCAGCAGTTGGGGTTTAACCGGGGAGCTGTTTTTT; cdr3_aa: CASSWGLTGELFF
clone_size: many; j_call: TRBJ1-2; v_call: TRBV20-1; d_call: NA; cdr3_nt: TGCAGTGCTAGTGGCACTAACTATGGCTACACCTTC; cdr3_aa: CSASGTNYGYTF
clone_size: many; j_call: TRBJ2-1; v_call: TRBV11-1; d_call: NA; cdr3_nt: TGTGCCAGCAGCTTAGCCCCAGCGGCTCTTAGCTCCTACAATGAGCAGTTCTTC; cdr3_aa: CASSLAPAALSSYNEQFF
clone_size: many; j_call: TRBJ2-7; v_call: TRBV6-1; d_call: TRBD2; cdr3_nt: TGTGCCAGCAGCTCGCAGACTAGCGGGGGATCTTACTACGAGCAGTACTTC; cdr3_aa: CASSSQTSGGSYYEQYF